The 7 T cell receptor beta chains below were found in one sample sequenced in a study of shared clonotypes between healthy human individuals. The data were produced by immunoSEQ multiplex PCR, yet TCRdb's version contains in-frame clones alone and is incomplete. The sample holds around 350,000 clones, around four fifths seen once. Sequenced material: memory CD4+ T cells sorted from blood. Sample subset: CD45RA-negative fraction. The receptors derive from a man under 40 in good health.

As regards this clone: The junction departs from the called germline gene at one end, perhaps through a read error. This chain uses TRBV7-2 with TRBJ2-1; 11 bases are shared with TRBD2. Germline CDR1 reads SGHTA; CDR2 reads FQGNSA. The CDR3 has 13 amino acids. CDR3 sequence reads: CASSFLAGGPWIF. The CDR3 region has the DNA TGTGCCAGCAGCTTTCTAGCGGGAGGACCCTGGATCTTC.

V usage is TRBV6-1 and J usage is TRBJ2-3; possible D gene TRBD2, 6 bases. V lost 3 bases, J lost 10 bases, and 17 bases lay in between. Germline CDR1 is MNHNS and CDR2 is SASEGT. The CDR3 has 14 amino acids. CDR3 loop: CASSEGDSGTAQYF. The DNA of the CDR3 is TGTGCCAGCAGTGAGGGGGACTCCGGTACTGCGCAGTATTTT.

This chain links TRBV11-2 with TRBJ2-3, with 9 bases matching TRBD1. The CDR3 contains 16 residues. Germline V gene sequence: CDR1 SGHAT, CDR2 FQNNGV. The junction had 11 bases not matched to a gene; V was cut back by 8 bases and J by 2 bases. This chain's CDR3 is CASGTGTNPYTDTQYF. The CDR3 DNA reads as TGTGCCAGCGGGACAGGGACAAACCCCTACACAGATACGCAGTATTTT. Together with reference TRBV11-2 and TRBJ2-3, the CDR3 gives the full variable domain: EAGVAQSPRYKIIEKRQSVAFWCNPISGHATLYWYQQILGQGPKLLIQFQNNGVVDDSQLPKDRFSAERLKGVDSTLKIQPAKLEDSAVYLCASGTGTNPYTDTQYFGPGTRLTVL.

The gene calls are TRBV6-6 and TRBJ1-5, with unresolved D. The CDR3 consists of 16 residues. Germline CDR1 is MNHNY and CDR2 is SVGAGI (reference sequence). Between the trimmed V and J ends, which lost 6 bases and 0 bases, there was a span of 15 bases. The CDR3 region is CASRVKTLHSNQPQHF. CDR3 sequence (DNA): TGTGCCAGCAGAGTAAAAACTCTCCATAGCAATCAGCCCCAGCATTTT.

The chain employs TRBV4-2 and TRBJ1-1; D uncertain. Germline CDR1 LGHNA, CDR2 YNFKEQ. Deletions cut 4 bases from V and 6 bases from J, with 12 bases between. CDR3 length: 13 residues. As DNA, the CDR3 is TGTGCCAGCAGCCGTACACACCACTCTGAAGCTTTCTTT. Translated: CASSRTHHSEAFF.

The V call is TRBV29-1, the J call TRBJ2-6; 16 bases are a match to TRBD2. Germline V lookup: CDR1 SQVTM, CDR2 ANQGSEA. This CDR3 region has 14 residues. CDR3 in DNA: TGCGGGACTAGCGGGAGGGTTGGGGCCAACGTCCTGACTTTC. Protein sequence: CGTSGRVGANVLTF.

This rearrangement joins TRBV11-3 to TRBJ2-1; 13 nucleotides agree with TRBD2. Trimming at V came to 3 bases and at J to 2 bases, leaving 1 base not matched to a gene. Germline V lookup: CDR1 SGHNT, CDR2 YENEEA. The length of the CDR3 is 16 residues. CDR3 region: CASSFGTSGAYNEQFF. The CDR3 region has the DNA TGTGCCAGCAGCTTCGGGACTAGCGGGGCCTACAATGAGCAGTTCTTC.